Reported below is one TCR beta chain. The antigen is undetermined. V dropped 7 bases and J dropped 2 bases, with 14 bases sitting between them. CDR1 is SQVTM, CDR2 ANQGSEA, per germline. The CDR3 runs 13 residues. This entry is derived from a study of graft-versus-host responses after intestinal transplantation. Study in general: Isolated intestinal, liver-intestinal, or multivisceral transplants had been given to the recipients.

Data came from immunoSEQ multiplex PCR; TCRdb stores just in-frame clones and leaves some out. Altogether roughly 30,000 clones are present, approximately 80% being singletons, with the ten largest covering 19%. The sequencing used unstimulated CD8+ T cells sorted from spleen or lymph node cells, collected before intestinal transplant. V is TRBV29-1 and J is TRBJ1-1; D is perhaps TRBD1 (5 bases). This receptor was identified in a human donor who received an intestinal transplant. The DNA of the CDR3 is TGCAGCGATGGACACCCTTTAAACACTGAAGCTTTCTTT. Translation gives CSDGHPLNTEAFF.